The T cell receptor beta chain under discussion was sequenced for a study of blood T cell repertoires in COVID-19. The V segment lost 1 base and the J segment 1 base; nucleotides outside the gene matches: 3. The CDR3 is made up of 16 amino acids. In germline, CDR1 is LGHNA, CDR2 YNFKEQ. TCRdb's copy holds only in-frame clones and misses some; the assay was immunoSEQ multiplex PCR. This repertoire shows about 360,000 clones, less than 90% found once; its top ten account for about 7%. Sequenced input: peripheral blood. The chain combines TRBV4-2 with TRBJ1-3, with 8 bases fitting TRBD1. The receptor comes from a woman aged 55-70 years with COVID-19, enrolled during active disease. CDR3 nucleotide sequence: TGTGCCAGCAGCCAAGGTTGGACAGGGTCTGGAAACACCATATATTTT. Protein product: CASSQGWTGSGNTIYF.